This entry lists 25 T cell receptor beta chains sequenced from one sample in a study of radiation and T cells in renal cell carcinoma. As to time point: blood 2 weeks post-SBRT. This sample's treatment: 15 Gy SBRT to primary tumor, nephrectomy 4 weeks later. Assay: immunoSEQ multiplex PCR; the TCRdb copy retains only in-frame clones and omits some. The repertoire includes some 150,000 clones, roughly 86% of them detected once, and approximately 13% sits in the top ten. The source material was blood, sampled from a patient whose treatment included radiotherapy and nephrectomy. These receptors were collected from a woman aged 45-65 years with renal cell carcinoma.

The V gene is TRBV5-4, the J gene TRBJ2-3; the D is unclear. Deletions cut 0 bases from V and 2 bases from J, with 4 bases between. CDR3 length: 13 amino acids. Germline values: CDR1 SGHNT, CDR2 YYREEE (reference sequence). This chain's CDR3 is CASSLVITDTQYF. DNA for the CDR3: TGTGCCAGCAGCTTGGTCATCACAGATACGCAGTATTTT.

The genes are TRBV28 and TRBJ1-2; maybe TRBD1 (5 bases). The ends were cut back, 5 bases at V and 2 bases at J, with 15 bases in the middle. This CDR3 spans 15 amino acids. Germline V lookup: CDR1 MDHEN, CDR2 SYDVKM. Here the CDR3 DNA reads TGTGCCAGCAGTCATAGGGGACGACCCAACTATGGCTACACCTTC. Protein: CASSHRGRPNYGYTF.

The chain combines TRBV25-1 with TRBJ2-1; TRBD1 matches 7 bases. V was pared by 6 bases and J by 10 bases, with 3 bases of the junction left unmatched. The CDR3 spans 11 residues. Germline V gene data show CDR1 as MGHDK and CDR2 as SYGVNS. CDR3 region: CASRAGGEQFF. CDR3 nucleotide sequence: TGTGCCAGCAGGGCAGGGGGAGAGCAGTTCTTC.

The J gene is TRBJ2-4, the V gene TRBV5-1, with a weak D call TRBD2 (7 bases). CDR1 and CDR2 from the germline V gene are SGHRS and YFSETQ. V was shortened by 1 base and J by 6 bases, with 14 bases between the two germline ends. CDR3 size: 15 residues. CDR3 coding DNA: TGCGCCAGCAGCTTGTTTTCAGGGGAGGGAAACATTCAGTACTTC. It translates to CASSLFSGEGNIQYF.

The V and J genes are TRBV29-1 and TRBJ2-3, with D perhaps given as TRBD1 or TRBD2 (6 bases each). Germline V lookup: CDR1 SQVTM, CDR2 ANQGSEA. The V end lost 4 bases, the J end lost 7 bases, and 18 bases lay between the germline ends. The CDR3 has 14 amino acids. The CDR3 DNA reads as TGCAGCGTTGCCCAGCGAGGGGGGAAAAATACGCAGTATTTT. It translates to CSVAQRGGKNTQYF.

The CDR3 region has the DNA TGTGCCAGCAGCAAATGTCGCGGACAGGCGACTAACGTTAACACCGGGGAGCTGTTTTTT. Translated, it gives CASSKCRGQATNVNTGELFF. This chain connects TRBV21-1 to TRBJ2-2; TRBD1 is the table's D call and was not checked against the DNA. TRBV21-1 is marked as a pseudogene. This CDR3 contains 20 residues.

The genes are TRBV2 and TRBJ2-2; D gene uncertain. CDR3 length equals 15 residues. V was shortened by 0 bases and J by 6 bases, with 11 bases between the two germline ends. Germline-derived CDR1 and CDR2 are SNHLY and FYNNEI. This CDR3 reads CASSEALLEAGELFF. CDR3 bases: TGTGCCAGCAGTGAAGCGCTTCTTGAGGCCGGGGAGCTGTTTTTT.

The chain is built from TRBV6-1 and TRBJ1-2, with 9 bases lining up with TRBD1. Germline CDR1 reads MNHNS; CDR2 reads SASEGT. V was clipped by 4 bases and J by 3 bases; unmatched bases: 15. This CDR3 has 18 amino acids. This CDR3 reads CASSATLLRTGEDYGYTF. The CDR3, as DNA: TGTGCCAGCAGTGCCACCTTACTCAGGACAGGGGAAGACTATGGCTACACCTTC.

The chain couples TRBV7-2 to TRBJ2-7; TRBD2 matches at 9 bases. Trimming cost V 4 bases and J 4 bases; bases outside gene matches: 8. In germline, CDR1 is SGHTA, CDR2 FQGNSA. CDR3 length equals 15 residues. CDR3 region: CASSSGVAGAYEQYF. The CDR3, as DNA: TGTGCCAGCAGCTCCGGAGTAGCGGGGGCTTACGAGCAGTACTTC. Combining the CDR3 with reference TRBV7-2 and TRBJ2-7 gives the whole variable domain GAGVSQSPSNKVTEKGKDVELRCDPISGHTALYWYRQSLGQGLEFLIYFQGNSAPDKSGLPSDRFSAERTGGSVSTLTIQRTQQEDSAVYLCASSSGVAGAYEQYFGPGTRLTVT.

The V gene is TRBV6-1, the J gene TRBJ1-5, with D possibly TRBD1 on 5 matching bases. This CDR3 has 15 residues. Germline V lookup: CDR1 MNHNS, CDR2 SASEGT. Trimming removed 8 bases at V and 1 base at J, with 15 bases between. CDR3 protein: CASQGYRLSNQPQHF. The CDR3 DNA reads as TGTGCCAGCCAAGGTTACAGGTTAAGCAATCAGCCCCAGCATTTT.

V is TRBV5-6 and J is TRBJ2-1; tentatively, D is TRBD1 (5 bases). The CDR3 is 16 residues long. Germline CDR1 SGHDT, CDR2 YYEEEE. The V end was cut by 0 bases, the J end by 0 bases, with 10 bases between. DNA for the CDR3: TGTGCCAGCAGCTTGGTCAGGGCAAGCTCCTACAATGAGCAGTTCTTC. This codes for CASSLVRASSYNEQFF. Full variable domain (rest looked up from reference TRBV5-6 and TRBJ2-1): DAGVTQSPTHLIKTRGQQVTLRCSPKSGHDTVSWYQQALGQGPQFIFQYYEEEERQRGNFPDRFSGHQFPNYSSELNVNALLLGDSALYLCASSLVRASSYNEQFFGPGTRLTVL.

The genes are TRBV7-3 and TRBJ1-1; TRBD1 might be the D (6 bases). V shed 5 bases and J shed 0 bases, with 10 bases lying between them. The CDR3 extends over 14 amino acids. Germline V CDR1 and CDR2: SGHTA, FQGTGA. CDR3 loop: CASSDRNMNTEAFF. The CDR3 DNA reads TGTGCCAGCAGCGACAGGAACATGAACACTGAAGCTTTCTTT.

The chain couples TRBV2 to TRBJ1-2, with 7 positions matching TRBD1. V trimming: 9 bases; J trimming: 5 bases; junction bases outside the gene matches: 12. The CDR3 has 14 amino acids. Germline V CDR1 and CDR2: SNHLY, FYNNEI. The chain's CDR3 is CASKQGQTIYGYTF. The CDR3 DNA is TGTGCCAGTAAACAGGGACAGACAATTTATGGCTACACCTTC.

V usage is TRBV11-2 and J usage is TRBJ2-7; 7 bases map to TRBD2. Germline V CDR1 and CDR2: SGHAT, FQNNGV. Trimming removed 5 bases from V and 2 bases from J; junction bases left unmatched: 9. The CDR3 loop spans 15 amino acids. CDR3 DNA: TGTGCCAGCAGCCCATCTGGGGGGGGGACCTACGAGCAGTACTTC. Encoded protein: CASSPSGGGTYEQYF.

This clone was seen only once. V usage is TRBV21-1 and J usage is TRBJ2-2; TRBD2 was called by the table and not checked on the DNA. TRBV21-1 is a pseudogene. The CDR3 totals 17 residues. The CDR3 protein is CASSPTLLGRGTGELFF. CDR3 sequence (DNA): TGTGCCAGCAGCCCGACTCTCTTAGGGCGGGGCACCGGGGAGCTGTTTTTT.

The chain has TRBV19 and TRBJ1-2; 8 nucleotides agree with TRBD1. The CDR3 consists of 14 residues. V shed 3 bases and J 3 bases; nucleotides not matched to a gene: 3. Germline V gene data show CDR1 as LNHDA and CDR2 as SQIVND (reference sequence). The CDR3 reads CASSMTGADYGYTF. The CDR3, as DNA: TGTGCCAGTAGTATGACAGGGGCTGACTATGGCTACACCTTC.

In DNA, the CDR3 is TGTGCCAGCTCACCTGGACTTAGGCAAGAGACCCAGTACTTC. Amino acid sequence: CASSPGLRQETQYF. This chain connects TRBV18 to TRBJ2-5; the D gene is possibly TRBD2 (5 bases). V lost 3 bases and J 2 bases, leaving 10 bases between the germline ends. The germline V gene has CDR1 KGHSH and CDR2 LQKENI. This CDR3 is 14 amino acids long.

The genes are TRBV10-2 and TRBJ2-5, with a possible D match to TRBD2 (6 bases). V dropped 7 bases and J dropped 7 bases, with 16 bases sitting between them. Germline loops: CDR1 WSHSY, CDR2 SAAADI. This CDR3 comprises 13 residues. The CDR3 region has the DNA TGCGCCAGCAATTGGGGAGGTAGAGGGACCCAGTACTTC. It encodes CASNWGGRGTQYF.

The chain carries TRBV4-1 and TRBJ1-2; 10 bases fit TRBD1. This CDR3 spans 15 amino acids. V lost 5 bases to trimming and J lost 7 bases; unmatched junction nucleotides: 10. Germline CDR1 and CDR2: MGHRA and YSYEKL. Written as DNA, the CDR3 is TGCGCCAGCAGCACCCGGGACAGGGGAAAAGGTGGCTACACCTTC. Protein product: CASSTRDRGKGGYTF.

The chain combines TRBV7-2 with TRBJ1-4, with D possibly matching TRBD1 (6 bases). Per the germline V gene, CDR1 is SGHTA and CDR2 is FQGNSA. The V gene lost 5 bases and the J gene lost 5 bases, with 18 bases spanning the gap. This CDR3 is built from 16 residues. CDR3 sequence reads: CASSTAARRGNEKLFF. The CDR3 DNA reads as TGTGCCAGCAGCACGGCGGCTCGAAGGGGGAATGAAAAACTGTTTTTT.

This clone has just one count. The chain joins TRBV6-1 to TRBJ1-2; no firm D call. CDR3 length equals 14 residues. Germline-derived CDR1 and CDR2 are MNHNS and SASEGT. V lost 0 bases to trimming and J lost 2 bases, with 7 bases between them. CDR3 DNA: TGTGCCAGCAGTGAAGCAAGGACCAACTATGGCTACACCTTC. Its protein product is CASSEARTNYGYTF.

The chain uses TRBV5-4 and TRBJ1-2; D unresolved. Deletions cut 0 bases from V and 6 bases from J, with 9 bases between. Germline CDR1 and CDR2: SGHNT and YYREEE (reference sequence). The CDR3 spans 13 residues. CDR3 in amino acids: CASSLVGFHGYTF. The DNA for the CDR3 is TGTGCCAGCAGCTTGGTAGGGTTCCATGGCTACACCTTC.

This chain links TRBV4-3 with TRBJ2-7; TRBD1 is a possible D gene (6 bases). There are 14 residues in the CDR3. The germline V gene encodes CDR1 LGHNA and CDR2 YSLEER. The V gene lost 3 bases and the J gene lost 0 bases, with 9 bases spanning the gap. DNA for the CDR3: TGCGCCAGCAGCCAGGACAGTGGCTCCTACGAGCAGTACTTC. Amino acids: CASSQDSGSYEQYF.

This chain links TRBV7-2 with TRBJ2-3; 7 positions match TRBD2. CDR1 is SGHTA, CDR2 FQGNSA, per germline. Trimming took 4 bases from V and 0 from J; bases not matched to a gene: 7. The CDR3 is 16 amino acids. The CDR3 DNA is TGTGCCAGCAGCTCCGGACTAGTCGTAAGCACAGATACGCAGTATTTT. Residues: CASSSGLVVSTDTQYF.

The chain recombines TRBV19 with TRBJ1-2, with D tentatively TRBD1 (5 bases). V gave up 0 bases and J gave up 6 bases, with 11 bases separating them. Germline CDR1 is LNHDA and CDR2 is SQIVND (reference sequence). The length of the CDR3 is 14 residues. CDR3 sequence reads: CASSIDREMNGYTF. The CDR3 nucleotides read TGTGCCAGTAGTATAGACAGGGAAATGAATGGCTACACCTTC.